The source of this T cell receptor (beta chain) is a study of CD8 T cells in Susac syndrome. An input of about 0.5 to 1 ug of RNA was subjected to reverse transcription using random hexamers. An immunoSEQ multiplex PCR amplified TCR beta CDR3 over 54 Vbeta and 13 Jbeta. TCRdb analysed the immunoSEQ multiplex PCR reads with MiXCR anew, one entry per CDR3 protein. The table records about 200,000 distinct CDR3 sequences, more than 85% of them present only once. V was clipped by 4 bases and J by 8 bases, with 9 bases between them. CDR3 length: 12 amino acids. The chain combines TRBV12-3 or TRBV12-4 with TRBJ2-1, with D perhaps matching TRBD1 or TRBD2 (5 bases each). The sequenced material came from CD4+ T cells from PBMCs. The sequence was collected from a human donor with Susac syndrome. The CDR3 protein is CASSYGAHEQFF. CDR3 DNA sequence: TGTGCCAGCAGTTACGGGGCCCATGAGCAGTTCTTC.